This TCR beta chain was profiled in a study of glioma-infiltrating T cells after dendritic cell vaccination. Trimming took off 9 bases at V and 6 bases at J, with 18 bases between the two ends. The CDR3 contains 13 residues. Looked up from germline, CDR1 is SGHKS and CDR2 is YYEKEE (reference sequence). The primer mix had 60 V beta and 13 J beta primers. Libraries were prepared by immunoSEQ multiplex PCR; TCRdb keeps only in-frame clonotypes and omits some of them. The sample contains approximately 100,000 clones, roughly 76% of which appear only once. This clonotype was sampled from a human donor with glioblastoma. This specimen consisted of blood, obtained before dendritic cell vaccination. V usage is TRBV5-5 and J usage is TRBJ1-1, with D uncertain. CDR3 sequence reads: CATSLMVGSEAFF. The CDR3 DNA reads TGTGCCACGAGCTTGATGGTCGGGTCTGAAGCTTTCTTT.